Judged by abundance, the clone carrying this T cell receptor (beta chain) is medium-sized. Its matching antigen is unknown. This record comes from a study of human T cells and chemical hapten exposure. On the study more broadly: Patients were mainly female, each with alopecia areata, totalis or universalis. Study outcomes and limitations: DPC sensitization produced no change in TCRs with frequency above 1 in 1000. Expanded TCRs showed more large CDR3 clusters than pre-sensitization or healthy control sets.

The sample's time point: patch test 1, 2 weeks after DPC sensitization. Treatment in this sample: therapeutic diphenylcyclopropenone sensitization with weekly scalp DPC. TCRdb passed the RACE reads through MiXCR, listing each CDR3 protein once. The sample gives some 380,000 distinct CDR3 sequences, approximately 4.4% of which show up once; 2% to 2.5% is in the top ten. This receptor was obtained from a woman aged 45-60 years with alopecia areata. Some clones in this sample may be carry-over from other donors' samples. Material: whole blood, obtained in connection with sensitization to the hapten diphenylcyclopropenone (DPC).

The CDR3 loop reads CASSSTGDQPQHF. Written as DNA, the CDR3 is TGTGCCAGCAGTTCGACAGGGGATCAGCCCCAGCATTTT. The chain uses TRBV12-3 or TRBV12-4 and TRBJ1-5; the match to TRBD1 covers 8 bases. This CDR3 has 13 amino acids. Trimming at V came to 4 bases and at J to 5 bases, leaving 1 base not matched to a gene.